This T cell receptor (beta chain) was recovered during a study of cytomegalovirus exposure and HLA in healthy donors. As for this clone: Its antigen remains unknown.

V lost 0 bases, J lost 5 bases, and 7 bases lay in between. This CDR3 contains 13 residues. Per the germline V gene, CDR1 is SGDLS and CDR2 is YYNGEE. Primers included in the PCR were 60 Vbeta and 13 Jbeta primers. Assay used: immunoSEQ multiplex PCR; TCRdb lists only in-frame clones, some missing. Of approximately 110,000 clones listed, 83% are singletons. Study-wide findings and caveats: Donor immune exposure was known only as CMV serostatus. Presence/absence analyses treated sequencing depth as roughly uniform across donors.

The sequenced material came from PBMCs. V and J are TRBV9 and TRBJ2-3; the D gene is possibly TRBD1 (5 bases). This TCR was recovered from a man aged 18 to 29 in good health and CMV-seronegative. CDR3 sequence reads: CASSVAGKDTQYF. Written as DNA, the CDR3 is TGTGCCAGCAGCGTAGCAGGGAAAGATACGCAGTATTTT.